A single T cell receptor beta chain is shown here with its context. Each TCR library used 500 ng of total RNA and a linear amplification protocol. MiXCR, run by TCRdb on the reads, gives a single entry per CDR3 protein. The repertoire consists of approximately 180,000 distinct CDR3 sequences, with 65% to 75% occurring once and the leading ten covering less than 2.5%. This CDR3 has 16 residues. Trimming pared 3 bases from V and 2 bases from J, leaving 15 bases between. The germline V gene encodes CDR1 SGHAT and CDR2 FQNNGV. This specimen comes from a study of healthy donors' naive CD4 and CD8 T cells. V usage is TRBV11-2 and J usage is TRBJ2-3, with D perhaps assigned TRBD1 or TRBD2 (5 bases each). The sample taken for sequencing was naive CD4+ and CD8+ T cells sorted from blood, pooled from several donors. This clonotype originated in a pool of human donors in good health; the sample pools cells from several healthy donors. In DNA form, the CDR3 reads TGTGCCAGCAGCTTCTCGGGACGGCCCTACACAGATACGCAGTATTTT. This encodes CASSFSGRPYTDTQYF. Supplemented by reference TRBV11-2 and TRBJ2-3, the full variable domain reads EAGVAQSPRYKIIEKRQSVAFWCNPISGHATLYWYQQILGQGPKLLIQFQNNGVVDDSQLPKDRFSAERLKGVDSTLKIQPAKLEDSAVYLCASSFSGRPYTDTQYFGPGTRLTVL.